This TCR beta chain came from a study of blood T cell repertoires in COVID-19. Study-level information: Acute and convalescent COVID-19 specimens originated in the United States, Italy and Spain.

TCRdb's copy holds only in-frame clones and misses some; the assay was immunoSEQ multiplex PCR. The table has about 280,000 clones, about nine tenths seen once. V lost 1 base and J lost 3; bases outside the gene matches: 6. Germline V gene sequence: CDR1 SGHRS, CDR2 YFSETQ. This CDR3 is built from 15 residues. The sequence was obtained from a woman aged 40-49 years who had recovered from COVID-19. The V gene is TRBV5-1, the J gene TRBJ2-7; 8 nucleotides agree with TRBD1. Sequenced input: peripheral blood. DNA of the CDR3: TGCGCCAGCAGCTTGTTTTCCGGACAGGGCTACGAGCAGTACTTC. Residues: CASSLFSGQGYEQYF.